The source of this T cell receptor beta chain is a study of blood T cell repertoires in COVID-19. Overall study: There were acute and convalescent COVID-19 samples, and they came from the United States, Italy and Spain. PBMCs, B-cell-depleted T cells, or T cells were the source of the cDNA or gDNA that made up the material.

Clones were sequenced by immunoSEQ multiplex PCR, and TCRdb holds only the in-frame ones, with some missing. The data show some 120,000 clones, about four fifths seen once. This CDR3 contains 19 residues. Trimming at V came to 6 bases and at J to 0 bases, leaving 12 bases not matched to a gene. Germline CDR1 SGHRS, CDR2 YFSETQ. This chain joins TRBV5-1 and TRBJ2-1; 13 positions match TRBD2. This clonotype originated in a man aged 25 to 40 with COVID-19, enrolled during active disease. Material: peripheral blood. The CDR3 region is CASTTLGLAGSSSYNEQFF. CDR3 sequence (DNA): TGCGCCAGCACCACCTTGGGACTAGCGGGGTCAAGCTCCTACAATGAGCAGTTCTTC.